This T cell receptor (beta chain) originates from a study of CD8 T cells in Susac syndrome. The authors reverse transcribed roughly 0.5 to 1 ug RNA with random hexamers. Across 54 Vbeta and 13 Jbeta, TCR beta CDR3 was amplified with immunoSEQ multiplex PCR. TCRdb reanalysed the immunoSEQ multiplex PCR reads using MiXCR and keeps one entry per CDR3 protein. The sample holds some 160,000 distinct CDR3 sequences, 90% to 95% seen once. V lost 10 bases, J lost 0 bases, and 17 bases stayed unmatched. Germline lookup yields CDR1 LNHDA and CDR2 SQIVND (reference sequence). The CDR3 is made up of 17 amino acids.

The specimen was CD4+ T cells from PBMCs. The receptor's source is a human donor with Susac syndrome. This chain connects TRBV19 to TRBJ1-1; TRBD1 agrees at 7 bases. The CDR3 nucleotides read TGTGCCACCCGAAATACCGGGACAGCAGTCCTGAACACTGAAGCTTTCTTT. Protein product: CATRNTGTAVLNTEAFF.